These 10 T cell receptor beta chains were all obtained from the same sample, sequenced in a study of cytomegalovirus exposure and HLA in healthy donors. The PCR used 60 Vbeta and 13 Jbeta primers. Using immunoSEQ multiplex PCR, the repertoire was profiled, and TCRdb retains in-frame clones only, with some absent. Reported are approximately 120,000 clones; the ten largest clones contain just under 2%. Sequencing input: PBMCs. The receptors derive from a woman in her sixties in good health and CMV-seronegative.

The chain uses TRBV20-1 and TRBJ1-3, with unresolved D. Looked up from germline, CDR1 is DFQATT and CDR2 is SNEGSKA (reference sequence). This CDR3 has 11 residues. V gave up 3 bases and J gave up 5 bases, with 5 bases separating them. DNA of the CDR3: TGCAGTGCTAGGGCCAGAAACACCATATATTTT. Protein: CSARARNTIYF.

The rearrangement links TRBV5-1 to TRBJ2-1; TRBD1 aligns across 8 bases. Germline V gene lookup returns CDR1 SGHRS and CDR2 YFSETQ. With 7 bases clipped from V and 8 bases from J, the junction kept 11 bases outside the gene matches. CDR3 length: 14 amino acids. The CDR3 region is CASGRGRFLDEQFF. CDR3 DNA: TGCGCCAGCGGCAGGGGGCGTTTTCTCGATGAGCAGTTCTTC.

This chain connects TRBV6-5 to TRBJ2-5; 8 bases fit TRBD1. CDR3 length: 14 amino acids. Germline V gene lookup returns CDR1 MNHEY and CDR2 SVGAGI. V dropped 6 bases and J dropped 5; count of bases not matched to a gene: 8. Here the CDR3 reads CASRLDRAIETQYF. CDR3 in DNA: TGTGCCAGCAGGCTGGACAGGGCCATCGAGACCCAGTACTTC.

The CDR3 sequence is CASSLGQGSSPLHF. The CDR3 DNA reads TGTGCCAGCAGCCTTGGACAGGGAAGCTCACCCCTCCACTTT. This rearrangement joins TRBV7-9 to TRBJ1-6, with 8 bases identical to TRBD1. The CDR3 is made up of 14 amino acids. Germline CDR1 reads SEHNR; CDR2 reads FQNEAQ (reference sequence). Trimming at V came to 5 bases and at J to 10 bases, leaving 7 bases not matched to a gene.

The V call is TRBV5-1, the J call TRBJ1-1; D is unresolved. The germline CDR1 and CDR2 sequences are SGHRS and YFSETQ. This CDR3 comprises 15 residues. Trimming left V 4 bases short and J 1 base short, with 14 bases between. The CDR3 sequence: CASSTLTRGNTEAFF. CDR3 nucleotide sequence: TGCGCCAGCAGCACTCTGACACGGGGGAACACTGAAGCTTTCTTT. Together with reference TRBV5-1 and TRBJ1-1, the CDR3 gives the full variable domain: KAGVTQTPRYLIKTRGQQVTLSCSPISGHRSVSWYQQTPGQGLQFLFEYFSETQRNKGNFPGRFSGRQFSNSRSEMNVSTLELGDSALYLCASSTLTRGNTEAFFGQGTRLTVV.

J is TRBJ1-2 and V is TRBV5-1, with a possible D match to TRBD1 (5 bases). This CDR3 region has 14 residues. CDR1 SGHRS and CDR2 YFSETQ come from the germline V gene. Deletions cut 3 bases from V and 7 bases from J, with 16 bases between. CDR3 protein: CASSSGLAGGGYTF. The DNA for the CDR3 is TGCGCCAGCAGCTCGGGACTAGCGGGAGGTGGCTACACCTTC.

The chain employs TRBV2 and TRBJ1-2, with D possibly being TRBD1 (6 bases). Germline V gene data show CDR1 as SNHLY and CDR2 as FYNNEI. The CDR3 is 15 residues long. Trimming removed 7 bases at V and 3 bases at J, with 18 bases between. The CDR3 nucleotides read TGTGCCAGCACAAGAACACTGACAGGTCACTATGGCTACACCTTC. This gives the protein CASTRTLTGHYGYTF.

The chain recombines TRBV29-1 with TRBJ1-1; 7 nucleotides align to TRBD1. This CDR3 spans 11 amino acids. V trimming: 7 bases; J trimming: 10 bases; junction bases outside the gene matches: 9. The V gene's germline CDR1 is SQVTM and CDR2 ANQGSEA. The CDR3 spells CSDRTGLRAFF. DNA for the CDR3: TGCAGCGACAGGACAGGCCTGAGAGCTTTCTTT.

The chain employs TRBV5-4 and TRBJ1-2; D unclear. The CDR3 consists of 15 residues. Between the trimmed V and J ends, which lost 6 bases and 5 bases, there was a span of 20 bases. Germline CDR1 SGHNT, CDR2 YYREEE (reference sequence). The CDR3 here is CASTPTLTSTYGYTF. CDR3 DNA sequence: TGTGCCAGCACCCCCACGCTCACTAGTACGTATGGCTACACCTTC.

The chain employs TRBV5-4 and TRBJ2-5; perhaps TRBD1 as D (6 bases). The CDR3 runs to 15 residues. The germline CDR1 and CDR2 sequences are SGHNT and YYREEE (reference sequence). The V end was cut by 4 bases, the J end by 2 bases, with 15 bases between. In DNA form, the CDR3 reads TGTGCCAGCAGCGCCCAGGGGCGGAGACAAGAGACCCAGTACTTC. Protein product: CASSAQGRRQETQYF.